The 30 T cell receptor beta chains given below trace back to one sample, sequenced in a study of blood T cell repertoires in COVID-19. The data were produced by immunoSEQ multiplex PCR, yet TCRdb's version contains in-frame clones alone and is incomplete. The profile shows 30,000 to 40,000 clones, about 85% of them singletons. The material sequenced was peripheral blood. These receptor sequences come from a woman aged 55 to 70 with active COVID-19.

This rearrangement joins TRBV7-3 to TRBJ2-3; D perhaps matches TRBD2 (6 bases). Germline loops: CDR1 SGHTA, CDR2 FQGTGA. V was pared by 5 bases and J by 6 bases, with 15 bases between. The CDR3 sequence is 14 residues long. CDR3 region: CASSATGTWDTQYF. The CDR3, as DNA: TGTGCCAGCAGCGCTACCGGGACTTGGGATACGCAGTATTTT.

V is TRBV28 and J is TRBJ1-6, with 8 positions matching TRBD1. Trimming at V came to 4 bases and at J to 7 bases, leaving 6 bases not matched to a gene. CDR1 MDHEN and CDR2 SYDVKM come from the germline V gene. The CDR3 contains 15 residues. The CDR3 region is CASSSRTGLNSPLHF. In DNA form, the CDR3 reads TGTGCCAGCAGTTCGAGGACAGGGTTGAATTCACCCCTCCACTTT. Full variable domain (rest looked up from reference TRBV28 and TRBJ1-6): DVKVTQSSRYLVKRTGEKVFLECVQDMDHENMFWYRQDPGLGLRLIYFSYDVKMKEKGDIPEGYSVSREKKERFSLILESASTNQTSMYLCASSSRTGLNSPLHFGNGTRLTVT.

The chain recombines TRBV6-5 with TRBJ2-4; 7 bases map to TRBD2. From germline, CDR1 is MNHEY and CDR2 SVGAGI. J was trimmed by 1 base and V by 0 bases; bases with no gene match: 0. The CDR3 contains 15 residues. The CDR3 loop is CASSYSGGAKNIQYF. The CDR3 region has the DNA TGTGCCAGCAGTTACTCGGGAGGGGCCAAAAACATTCAGTACTTC.

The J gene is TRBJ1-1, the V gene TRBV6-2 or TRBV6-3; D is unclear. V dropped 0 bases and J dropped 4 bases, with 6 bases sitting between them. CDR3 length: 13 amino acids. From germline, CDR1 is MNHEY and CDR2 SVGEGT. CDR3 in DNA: TGTGCCAGCAGTTACTCCAGGTTCACTGAAGCTTTCTTT. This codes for CASSYSRFTEAFF.

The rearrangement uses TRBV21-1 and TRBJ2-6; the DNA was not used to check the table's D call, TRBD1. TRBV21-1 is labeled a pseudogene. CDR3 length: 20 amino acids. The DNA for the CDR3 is TGTGCCAGCAGCAAAGTACAGGGGCCGCAACGGCGCTCTGGGGCCAACGTCCTGACTTTC. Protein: CASSKVQGPQRRSGANVLTF.

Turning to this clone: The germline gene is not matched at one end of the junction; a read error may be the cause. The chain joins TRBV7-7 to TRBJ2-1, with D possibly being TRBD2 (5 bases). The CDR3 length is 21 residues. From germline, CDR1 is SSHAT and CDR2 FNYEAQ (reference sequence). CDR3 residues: CASSFDLYIPTRDHTYNEQFF. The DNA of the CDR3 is TGTGCTAGCAGCTTTGATCTTTACATCCCAACTCGGGATCACACCTACAATGAGCAGTTCTTC.

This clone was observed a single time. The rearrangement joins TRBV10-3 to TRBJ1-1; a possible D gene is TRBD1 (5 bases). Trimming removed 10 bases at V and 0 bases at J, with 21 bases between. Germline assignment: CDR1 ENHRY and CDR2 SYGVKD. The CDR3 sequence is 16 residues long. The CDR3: CATQSGAGGLNTEAFF. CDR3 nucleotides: TGTGCCACGCAATCCGGGGCCGGAGGGTTGAACACTGAAGCTTTCTTT.

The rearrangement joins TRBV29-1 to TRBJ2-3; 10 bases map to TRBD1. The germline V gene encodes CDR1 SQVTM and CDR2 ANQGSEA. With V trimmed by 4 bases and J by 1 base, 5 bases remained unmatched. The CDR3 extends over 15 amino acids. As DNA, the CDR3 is TGCAGCGTTGCCCTGGGGACAGGGGGCACAGATACGCAGTATTTT. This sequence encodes CSVALGTGGTDTQYF.

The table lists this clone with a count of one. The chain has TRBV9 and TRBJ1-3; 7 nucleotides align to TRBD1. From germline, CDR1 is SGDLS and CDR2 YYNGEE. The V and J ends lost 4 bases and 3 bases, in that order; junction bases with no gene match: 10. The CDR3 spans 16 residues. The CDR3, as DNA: TGTGCCAGCAGCCCCGAGAGACGACAGGGTGGAAACACCATATATTTT. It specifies CASSPERRQGGNTIYF.

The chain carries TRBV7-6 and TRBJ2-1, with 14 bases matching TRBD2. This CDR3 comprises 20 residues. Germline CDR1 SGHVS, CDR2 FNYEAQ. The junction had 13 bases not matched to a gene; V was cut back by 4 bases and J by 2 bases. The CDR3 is CASSSPKGGLAGAPYNEQFF. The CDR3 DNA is TGTGCCAGCAGCTCCCCGAAGGGGGGACTAGCGGGAGCCCCCTACAATGAGCAGTTCTTC. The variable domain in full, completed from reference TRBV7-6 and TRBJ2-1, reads GAGVSQSPRYKVTKRGQDVALRCDPISGHVSLYWYRQALGQGPEFLTYFNYEAQQDKSGLPNDRFSAERPEGSISTLTIQRTEQRDSAMYRCASSSPKGGLAGAPYNEQFFGPGTRLTVL.

As DNA, the CDR3 is TGCAGGGCGCTAGCGGGAGACGAGCAGTACTTC. Its protein is CRALAGDEQYF. The gene calls are TRBV20-1 and TRBJ2-7; 10 nucleotides agree with TRBD2. Looked up from germline, CDR1 is DFQATT and CDR2 is SNEGSKA (reference sequence). This CDR3 is 11 amino acids long.

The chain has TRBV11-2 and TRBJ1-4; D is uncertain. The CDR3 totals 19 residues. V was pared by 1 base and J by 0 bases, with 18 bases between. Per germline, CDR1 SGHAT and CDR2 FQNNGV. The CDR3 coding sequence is TGTGCCAGCAGCTTAGTGGGAGGGAACCTCCATGCAACTAATGAAAAACTGTTTTTT. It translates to CASSLVGGNLHATNEKLFF. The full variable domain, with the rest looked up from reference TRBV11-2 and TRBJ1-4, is EAGVAQSPRYKIIEKRQSVAFWCNPISGHATLYWYQQILGQGPKLLIQFQNNGVVDDSQLPKDRFSAERLKGVDSTLKIQPAKLEDSAVYLCASSLVGGNLHATNEKLFFGSGTQLSVL.

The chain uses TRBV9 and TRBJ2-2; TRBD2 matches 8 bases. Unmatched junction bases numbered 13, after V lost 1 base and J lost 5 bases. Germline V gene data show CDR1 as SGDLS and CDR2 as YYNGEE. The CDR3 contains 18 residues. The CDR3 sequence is CASSVSRQREWGTGELFF. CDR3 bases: TGTGCCAGCAGCGTATCCCGACAGCGGGAGTGGGGGACCGGGGAGCTGTTTTTT.

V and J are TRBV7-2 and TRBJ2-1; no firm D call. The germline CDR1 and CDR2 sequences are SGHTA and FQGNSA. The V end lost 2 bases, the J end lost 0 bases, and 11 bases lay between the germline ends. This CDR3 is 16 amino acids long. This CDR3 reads CASSLYALDSYNEQFF. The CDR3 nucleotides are TGTGCCAGCAGCTTATATGCACTCGACTCCTACAATGAGCAGTTCTTC. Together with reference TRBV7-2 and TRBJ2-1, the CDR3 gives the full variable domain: GAGVSQSPSNKVTEKGKDVELRCDPISGHTALYWYRQSLGQGLEFLIYFQGNSAPDKSGLPSDRFSAERTGGSVSTLTIQRTQQEDSAVYLCASSLYALDSYNEQFFGPGTRLTVL.

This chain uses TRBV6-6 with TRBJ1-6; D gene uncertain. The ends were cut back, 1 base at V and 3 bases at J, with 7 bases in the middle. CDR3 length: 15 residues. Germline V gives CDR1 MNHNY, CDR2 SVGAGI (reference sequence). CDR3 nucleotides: TGTGCCAGCAGTTACTACGGGGACTATAATTCACCCCTCCACTTT. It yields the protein CASSYYGDYNSPLHF.

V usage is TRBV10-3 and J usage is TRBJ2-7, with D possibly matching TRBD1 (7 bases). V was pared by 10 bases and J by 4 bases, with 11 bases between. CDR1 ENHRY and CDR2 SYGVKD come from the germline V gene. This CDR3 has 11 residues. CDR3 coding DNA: TGTGCCACAGGGGGGAATTACGAGCAGTACTTC. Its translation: CATGGNYEQYF.

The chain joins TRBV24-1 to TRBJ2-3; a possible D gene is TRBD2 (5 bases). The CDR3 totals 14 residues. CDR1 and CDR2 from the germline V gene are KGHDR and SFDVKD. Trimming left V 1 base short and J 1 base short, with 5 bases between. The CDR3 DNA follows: TGTGCCACCAGTGATTTCGGGGGCACAGATACGCAGTATTTT. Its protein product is CATSDFGGTDTQYF.

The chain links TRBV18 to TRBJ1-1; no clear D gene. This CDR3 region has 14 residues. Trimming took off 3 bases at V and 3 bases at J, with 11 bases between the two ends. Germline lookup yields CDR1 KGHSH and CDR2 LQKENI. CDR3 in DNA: TGTGCCAGCTCACCTATGGGCTGGGACACTGAAGCTTTCTTT. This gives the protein CASSPMGWDTEAFF.

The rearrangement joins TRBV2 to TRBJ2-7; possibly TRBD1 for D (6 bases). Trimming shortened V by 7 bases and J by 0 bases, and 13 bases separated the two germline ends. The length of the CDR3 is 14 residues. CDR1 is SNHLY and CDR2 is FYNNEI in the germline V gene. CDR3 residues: CASIDDRNSYEQYF. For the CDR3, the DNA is TGTGCCAGCATTGACGACAGGAACTCCTACGAGCAGTACTTC.

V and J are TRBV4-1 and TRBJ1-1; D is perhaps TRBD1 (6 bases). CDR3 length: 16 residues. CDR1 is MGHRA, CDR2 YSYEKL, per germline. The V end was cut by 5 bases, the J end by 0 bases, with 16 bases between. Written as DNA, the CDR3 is TGCGCCAGCAGCTCCCCCAGGGGTTATCTGAACACTGAAGCTTTCTTT. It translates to CASSSPRGYLNTEAFF.

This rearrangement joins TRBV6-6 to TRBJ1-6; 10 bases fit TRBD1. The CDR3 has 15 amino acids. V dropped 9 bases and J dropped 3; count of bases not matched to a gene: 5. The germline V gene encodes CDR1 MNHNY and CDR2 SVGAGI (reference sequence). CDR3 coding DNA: TGTGCCAGTTGGACAGGGGGTCACTATAATTCACCCCTCCACTTT. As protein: CASWTGGHYNSPLHF.

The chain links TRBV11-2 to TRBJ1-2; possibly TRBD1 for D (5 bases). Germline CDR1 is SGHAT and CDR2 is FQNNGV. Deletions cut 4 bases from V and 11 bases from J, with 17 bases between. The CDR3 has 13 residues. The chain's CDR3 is CASSSPTGGVYTF. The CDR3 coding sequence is TGTGCCAGCAGCTCACCGACGGGAGGGGTATACACCTTC.

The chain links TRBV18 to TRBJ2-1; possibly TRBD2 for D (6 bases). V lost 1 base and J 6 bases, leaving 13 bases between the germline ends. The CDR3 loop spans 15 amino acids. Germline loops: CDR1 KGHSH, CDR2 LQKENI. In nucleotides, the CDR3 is TGTGCCAGCTCACCACAAAGGCTAGCGAGCAATGAGCAGTTCTTC. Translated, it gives CASSPQRLASNEQFF.

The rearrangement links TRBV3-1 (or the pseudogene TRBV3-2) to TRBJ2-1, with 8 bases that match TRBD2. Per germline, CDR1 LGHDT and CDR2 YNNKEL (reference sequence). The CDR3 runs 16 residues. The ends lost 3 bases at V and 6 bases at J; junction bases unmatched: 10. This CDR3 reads CASSQGGALAGNEQFF. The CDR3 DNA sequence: TGTGCCAGCAGCCAGGGGGGGGCCCTAGCGGGCAATGAGCAGTTCTTC.

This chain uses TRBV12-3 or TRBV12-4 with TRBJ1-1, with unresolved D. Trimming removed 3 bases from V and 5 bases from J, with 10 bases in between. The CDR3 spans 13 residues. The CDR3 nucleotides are TGTGCCAGCAGTTTCCTGTCGGGGACTGAAGCTTTCTTT. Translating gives CASSFLSGTEAFF.

The CDR3 spells CSVTVANYGYTF. CDR3 DNA: TGCAGCGTGACAGTAGCTAACTATGGCTACACCTTC. This rearrangement joins TRBV29-1 to TRBJ1-2; perhaps TRBD1 as D (5 bases). The CDR3 is 12 amino acids. The germline V and J ends were trimmed by 6 bases and 0 bases, with 8 bases remaining between them. From germline, CDR1 is SQVTM and CDR2 ANQGSEA.

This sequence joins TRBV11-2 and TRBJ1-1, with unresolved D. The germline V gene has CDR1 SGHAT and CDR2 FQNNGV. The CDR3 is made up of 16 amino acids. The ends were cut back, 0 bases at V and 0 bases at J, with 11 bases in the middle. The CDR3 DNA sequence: TGTGCCAGCAGCTTAGATCGGGTAGGATTGAACACTGAAGCTTTCTTT. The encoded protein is CASSLDRVGLNTEAFF. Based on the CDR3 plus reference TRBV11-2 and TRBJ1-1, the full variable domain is EAGVAQSPRYKIIEKRQSVAFWCNPISGHATLYWYQQILGQGPKLLIQFQNNGVVDDSQLPKDRFSAERLKGVDSTLKIQPAKLEDSAVYLCASSLDRVGLNTEAFFGQGTRLTVV.

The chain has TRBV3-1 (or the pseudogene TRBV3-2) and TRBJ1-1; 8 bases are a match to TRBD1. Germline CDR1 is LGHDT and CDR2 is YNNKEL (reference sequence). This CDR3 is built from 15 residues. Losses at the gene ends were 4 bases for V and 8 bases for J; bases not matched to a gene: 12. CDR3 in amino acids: CASSRLIQGAGEAFF. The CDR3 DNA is TGTGCCAGCAGCCGACTTATCCAGGGGGCCGGGGAAGCTTTCTTT.

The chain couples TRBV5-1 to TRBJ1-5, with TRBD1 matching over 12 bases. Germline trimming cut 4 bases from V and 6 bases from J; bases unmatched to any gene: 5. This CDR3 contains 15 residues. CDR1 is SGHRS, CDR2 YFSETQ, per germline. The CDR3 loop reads CASSPGTGGGQPQHF. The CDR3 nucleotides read TGCGCCAGCAGCCCGGGGACAGGGGGCGGTCAGCCCCAGCATTTT.

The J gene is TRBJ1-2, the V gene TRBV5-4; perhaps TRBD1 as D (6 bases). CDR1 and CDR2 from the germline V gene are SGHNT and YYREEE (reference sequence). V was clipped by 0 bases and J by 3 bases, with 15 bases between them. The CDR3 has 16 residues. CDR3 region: CASSLAGGLADYGYTF. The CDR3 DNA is TGTGCCAGCAGCTTGGCCGGGGGGCTTGCGGACTATGGCTACACCTTC.